Presented here are 20 T cell receptor beta chains from one specimen sequenced in a study of molecular identifiers for immune sequencing clone quantification. TCRdb ran MiXCR on the PCR reads and lists one entry per CDR3 protein. The sample carries about 500,000 distinct CDR3 sequences, around 23% recorded once. Sequenced material: naive CD8+ T cells from blood, with Jurkat cell RNA spiked in. The subset: FACS-sorted CD8+CD4-CCR7+CD45RA+ naive T cells. These receptors were obtained from a human donor in good health. Some libraries in this study had Jurkat cell RNA spiked in.

In its sample, this clonotype was seen a few times. The chain carries TRBV3-1 and TRBJ1-1, with unresolved D. The V and J ends lost 0 bases and 6 bases respectively, with 5 bases between them. The CDR3 is made up of 12 amino acids. Germline V CDR1 and CDR2: LGHDT, YNNKEL (reference sequence). CDR3 amino acids: CASSQEDAEAFF. The CDR3 region has the DNA TGTGCCAGCAGCCAAGAAGATGCTGAAGCTTTCTTT.

Worth noting for this clonotype: A junction end diverges from the germline sequence, so it may reflect a read error. This chain links TRBV7-9 with TRBJ2-1; 11 nucleotides agree with TRBD2. CDR1 and CDR2 from the germline V gene are SEHNR and FQNEAQ (reference sequence). The CDR3 runs to 18 residues. The CDR3 protein is CASSSTAIAGGQGNGQFF. CDR3 nucleotides: TGTGCCAGCAGCTCCACGGCTATAGCGGGGGGGCAGGGCAATGGGCAGTTCTTC.

With regard to this clonotype: A read error may produce the germline difference seen at one junction end. The rearrangement uses TRBV5-1 and TRBJ2-7; possibly TRBD1 or TRBD2 for D (5 bases each). Germline lookup yields CDR1 SGHRS and CDR2 YFSETQ. This CDR3 is built from 13 residues. The CDR3 loop reads CASSPTGPGERYF. CDR3 DNA: TGCGCCAGCAGCCCAACGGGACCCGGCGAGCGGTACTTC. Drawing the rest from reference TRBV5-1 and TRBJ2-7, the complete variable domain is KAGVTQTPRYLIKTRGQQVTLSCSPISGHRSVSWYQQTPGQGLQFLFEYFSETQRNKGNFPGRFSGRQFSNSRSEMNVSTLELGDSALYLCASSPTGPGERYFGPGTRLTVT.

This clonotype was counted only a few times. The V and J genes are TRBV11-2 and TRBJ2-7; D may be TRBD2 (5 bases). Trimming left V 2 bases short and J 3 bases short, with 11 bases between. From germline, CDR1 is SGHAT and CDR2 FQNNGV. This CDR3 spans 14 amino acids. The CDR3 region has the DNA TGTGCCAGCAGCTTATTTTCGGGGATCTACGAGCAGTACTTC. This gives the protein CASSLFSGIYEQYF.

The table lists this clonotype with a few counts. This sequence joins TRBV4-2 and TRBJ2-3, with TRBD2 as a possible D gene (6 bases). Germline loops: CDR1 LGHNA, CDR2 YNFKEQ. The V end lost 0 bases, the J end lost 4 bases, and 11 bases lay between the germline ends. CDR3 length: 15 amino acids. The CDR3 DNA is TGTGCCAGCAGCCAAGACTGGGGGGAACCAGATACGCAGTATTTT. It specifies CASSQDWGEPDTQYF.

This clonotype came up a few times. The chain uses TRBV21-1 and TRBJ2-7; the table's D call of TRBD1 was not tested on the DNA. TRBV21-1 is a listed pseudogene. This CDR3 region has 11 residues. The CDR3 protein is CASSNNWTGGF. In nucleotides, the CDR3 is TGTGCCAGCAGCAACAATTGGACAGGGGGCTTC.

This clonotype was detected ten times or more. The rearrangement joins TRBV4-1 to TRBJ2-2; possibly TRBD1 or TRBD2 for D (6 bases each). The germline V gene has CDR1 MGHRA and CDR2 YSYEKL. Trimming removed 0 bases at V and 5 bases at J, with 16 bases between. This CDR3 is built from 17 residues. CDR3 loop: CASSQDWIQGRTGELFF. DNA for the CDR3: TGCGCCAGCAGCCAAGATTGGATCCAGGGGAGGACCGGGGAGCTGTTTTTT.

This clonotype was detected many times. This chain uses TRBV28 with TRBJ2-4, with TRBD1 as a possible D gene (6 bases). V lost 5 bases and J lost 2, with 13 bases in between. CDR1 and CDR2 from the germline V gene are MDHEN and SYDVKM. The CDR3 spans 15 residues. CDR3 sequence (DNA): TGTGCCAGCAGTGAGACAGGAATCCCCAAAAACATTCAGTACTTC. The encoded protein is CASSETGIPKNIQYF.

About this clonotype itself: One base away lies a much larger clone, so this may be a sequencing read error. The chain couples TRBV30 to TRBJ1-1; possibly TRBD1 for D (5 bases). CDR1 is GTSNPN, CDR2 SVGIG, per germline (reference sequence). Trimming cost V 4 bases and J 4 bases, with 13 bases left between them. The CDR3 has 13 residues. This CDR3 reads CAWTRARGTEAFF. CDR3 DNA sequence: TGTGCCTGGACCAGGGCTCGTGGCACTGAAGCTTTCTTT.

For this clonotype: The germline gene is not matched at one end of the junction; a read error may be the cause. This sequence joins TRBV13 and TRBJ1-5; unclear D gene. There are 15 residues in the CDR3. In germline, CDR1 is PRHDT, CDR2 FYEKMQ (reference sequence). CDR3 amino acids: CTSSLGTRGNQPQHF. The CDR3 DNA follows: TGTACCAGCAGCTTAGGCACCCGGGGCAATCAGCCCCAGCATTTT.

The chain uses TRBV6-2 or TRBV6-3 and TRBJ1-1; tentative D call: TRBD1 (5 bases). The CDR3 is 16 residues long. Germline-derived CDR1 and CDR2 are MNHEY and SVGEGT. The ends were cut back, 6 bases at V and 0 bases at J, with 17 bases in the middle. The chain's CDR3 is CASSQGLLEVNTEAFF. The CDR3 DNA reads as TGTGCCAGCAGCCAGGGACTGCTGGAGGTGAACACTGAAGCTTTCTTT.

This clonotype was counted between two and nine times. Here the CDR3 reads CASSVTEDMNTEAFF. As DNA, the CDR3 is TGTGCCAGCAGTGTAACAGAAGATATGAACACTGAAGCTTTCTTT. The chain carries TRBV2 and TRBJ1-1; D unclear. The CDR3 consists of 15 residues. The germline V and J ends were trimmed by 4 bases and 0 bases, with 12 bases remaining between them. The germline gives CDR1 SNHLY, CDR2 FYNNEI.

Notes on this clonotype: It may be a read error: a sequence one base away is much more abundant. The chain recombines TRBV7-2 with TRBJ2-3; D remains unclear. The CDR3 has 15 residues. CDR1 is SGHTA, CDR2 FQGNSA, per germline. V was clipped by 5 bases and J by 6 bases, with 18 bases between them. The CDR3 DNA reads as TGTGCCAGCAGCCCAACTTTGCTACACGGCGATACGCAGTATTTT. Translating gives CASSPTLLHGDTQYF.

For this clonotype: A read error may explain this, as a much larger clone is one base away. This sequence joins TRBV13 and TRBJ2-3; 13 nucleotides match TRBD2. The CDR3 sequence is 15 residues long. Germline V lookup: CDR1 PRHDT, CDR2 FYEKMQ (reference sequence). The V gene end was trimmed by 5 bases and the J gene end by 7 bases; junction bases not matched to a gene: 6. CDR3 coding DNA: TGTGCCAGCAGCCGGGGACTAGCGGGACTTAATACGCAGTATTTT. This gives the protein CASSRGLAGLNTQYF.

This clonotype was recorded many times. The chain combines TRBV7-9 with TRBJ2-3, with no clear D. The germline V and J ends were trimmed by 1 base and 4 bases, with 9 bases remaining between them. The germline gives CDR1 SEHNR, CDR2 FQNEAQ (reference sequence). CDR3 length: 14 amino acids. CDR3 loop: CASSLVLEADTQYF. CDR3 in DNA: TGTGCCAGCAGCTTAGTTCTAGAGGCAGATACGCAGTATTTT. Complete variable domain (other parts from reference TRBV7-9 and TRBJ2-3): DTGVSQNPRHKITKRGQNVTFRCDPISEHNRLYWYRQTLGQGPEFLTYFQNEAQLEKSRLLSDRFSAERPKGSFSTLEIQRTEQGDSAMYLCASSLVLEADTQYFGPGTRLTVL.

A note on this clonotype: A much larger clone lies a single base off, so this may be a read error. The chain couples TRBV9 to TRBJ2-3, with TRBD2 matching over 10 bases. Per germline, CDR1 SGDLS and CDR2 YYNGEE. This CDR3 is built from 16 residues. The CDR3 here is CAGSVEAGGPTDTQYF. CDR3 nucleotides: TGTGCCGGCAGCGTAGAAGCGGGGGGGCCGACAGATACGCAGTATTTT.

This clonotype has a handful of counts. The chain couples TRBV7-2 to TRBJ2-5; D is undetermined. The CDR3 runs 17 residues. Trimming removed 2 bases at V and 1 base at J, with 17 bases between. Germline-derived CDR1 and CDR2 are SGHTA and FQGNSA. CDR3 in DNA: TGTGCCAGCAGCTTACGGTTTGGCGTCCAACCCCAAGAGACCCAGTACTTC. This sequence encodes CASSLRFGVQPQETQYF.

The table lists this clonotype with many counts. This chain connects TRBV28 to TRBJ2-3, with D maybe TRBD1 (5 bases). V was cut by 7 bases and J by 3 bases, with 17 bases left in between. Germline V gives CDR1 MDHEN, CDR2 SYDVKM. The CDR3 length is 15 residues. The CDR3 loop is CASTLRVALTDTQYF. Written as DNA, the CDR3 is TGTGCCAGCACGCTCAGGGTCGCCCTAACAGATACGCAGTATTTT.

Comment on this clonotype: Its ends do not fully match the called genes, so a read error is possible. The chain couples TRBV7-9 to TRBJ1-1, with D uncertain. The CDR3 covers 13 residues. Germline loops: CDR1 SEHNR, CDR2 FQNEAQ (reference sequence). CDR3 in DNA: TGTGCCAGCAGCGAAACTGACGGCCCTGACGCTTTCTTT. This gives the protein CASSETDGPDAFF.

The J gene is TRBJ1-1, the V gene TRBV4-1, with D perhaps matching TRBD1 (5 bases). This CDR3 contains 16 residues. V was cut by 0 bases and J by 0 bases, with 11 bases left in between. Germline V gives CDR1 MGHRA, CDR2 YSYEKL. The CDR3 region is CASSQDWGNLNTEAFF. CDR3 nucleotide sequence: TGCGCCAGCAGCCAAGATTGGGGCAACTTGAACACTGAAGCTTTCTTT.